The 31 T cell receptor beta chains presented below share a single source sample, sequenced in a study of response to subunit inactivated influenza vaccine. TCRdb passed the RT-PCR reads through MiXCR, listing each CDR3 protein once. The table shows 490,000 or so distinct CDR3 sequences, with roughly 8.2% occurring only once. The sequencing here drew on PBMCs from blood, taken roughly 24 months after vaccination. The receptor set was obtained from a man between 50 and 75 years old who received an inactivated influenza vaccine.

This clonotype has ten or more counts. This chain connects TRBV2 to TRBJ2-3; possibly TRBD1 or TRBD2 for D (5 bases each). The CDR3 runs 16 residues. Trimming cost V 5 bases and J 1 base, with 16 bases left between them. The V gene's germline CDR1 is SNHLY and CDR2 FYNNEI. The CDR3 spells CASSPPTGTRTDTQYF. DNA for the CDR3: TGTGCCAGCAGTCCACCCACCGGGACGCGCACAGATACGCAGTATTTT.

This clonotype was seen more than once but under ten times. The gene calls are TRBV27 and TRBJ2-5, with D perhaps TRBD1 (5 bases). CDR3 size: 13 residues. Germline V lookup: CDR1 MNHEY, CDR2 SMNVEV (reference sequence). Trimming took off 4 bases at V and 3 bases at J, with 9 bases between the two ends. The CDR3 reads CASSSYRKETQYF. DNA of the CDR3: TGTGCCAGCAGTTCTTACAGGAAAGAGACCCAGTACTTC.

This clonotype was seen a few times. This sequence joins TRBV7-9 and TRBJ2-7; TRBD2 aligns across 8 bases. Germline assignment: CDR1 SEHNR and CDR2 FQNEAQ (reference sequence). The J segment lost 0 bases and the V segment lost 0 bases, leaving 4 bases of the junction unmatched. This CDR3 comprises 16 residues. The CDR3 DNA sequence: TGTGCCAGCAGCTTAGCTTCGGGGGGGAGCTCCTACGAGCAGTACTTC. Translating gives CASSLASGGSSYEQYF.

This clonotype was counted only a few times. The CDR3, as DNA: TGTGCCAGCAGTTTAGAATCCCGCTACAATGAGCAGTTCTTC. It specifies CASSLESRYNEQFF. The chain recombines TRBV12-3 or TRBV12-4 with TRBJ2-1, with D unclear. This CDR3 has 14 residues. Deletions cut 1 base from V and 3 bases from J, with 7 bases between.

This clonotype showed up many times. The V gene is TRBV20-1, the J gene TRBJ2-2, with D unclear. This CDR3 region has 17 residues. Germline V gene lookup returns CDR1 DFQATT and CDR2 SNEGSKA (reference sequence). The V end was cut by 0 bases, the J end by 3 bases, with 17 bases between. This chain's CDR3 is CSARDEWGKWDTGELFF. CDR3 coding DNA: TGCAGTGCTAGAGATGAATGGGGAAAGTGGGACACCGGGGAGCTGTTTTTT.

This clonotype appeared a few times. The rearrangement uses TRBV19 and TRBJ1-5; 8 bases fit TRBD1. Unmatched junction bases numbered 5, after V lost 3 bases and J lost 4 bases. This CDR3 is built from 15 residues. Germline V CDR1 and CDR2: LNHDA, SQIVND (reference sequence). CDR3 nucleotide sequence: TGTGCCAGTAGTATGGGGACAGGCCTGAATCAGCCCCAGCATTTT. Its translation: CASSMGTGLNQPQHF.

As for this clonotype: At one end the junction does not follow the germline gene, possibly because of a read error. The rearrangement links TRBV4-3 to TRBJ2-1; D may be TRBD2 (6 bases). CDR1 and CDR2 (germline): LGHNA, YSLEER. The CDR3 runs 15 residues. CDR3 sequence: CASRQGDRDSNEQFF. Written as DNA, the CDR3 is TGCGCCAGCCGCCAAGGTGACCGGGACTCGAATGAGCAGTTCTTC.

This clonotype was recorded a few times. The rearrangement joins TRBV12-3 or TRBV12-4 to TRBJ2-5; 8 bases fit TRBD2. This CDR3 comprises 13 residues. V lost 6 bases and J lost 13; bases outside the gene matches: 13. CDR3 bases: TGTGCCAGCAGCCCTGTCGTAGCGGGGAGATTGTACTTC. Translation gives CASSPVVAGRLYF.

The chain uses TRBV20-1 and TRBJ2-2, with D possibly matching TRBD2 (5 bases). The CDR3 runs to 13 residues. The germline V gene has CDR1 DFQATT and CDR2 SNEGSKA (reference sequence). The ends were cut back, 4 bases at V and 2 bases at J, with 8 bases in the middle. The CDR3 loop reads CSATSTNTGELFF. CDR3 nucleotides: TGCAGTGCTACTAGCACCAACACCGGGGAGCTGTTTTTT.

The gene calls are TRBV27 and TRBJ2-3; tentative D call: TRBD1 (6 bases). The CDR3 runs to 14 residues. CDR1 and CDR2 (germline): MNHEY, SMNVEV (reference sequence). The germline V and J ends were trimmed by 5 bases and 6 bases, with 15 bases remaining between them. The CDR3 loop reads CASSPMTGLDTQYF. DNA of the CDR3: TGTGCCAGCAGTCCCATGACAGGACTTGATACGCAGTATTTT.

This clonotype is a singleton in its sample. CDR3 protein: CAISESILAGGLTDTQYF. DNA for the CDR3: TGTGCCATCAGTGAGTCGATCCTAGCGGGAGGGCTAACAGATACGCAGTATTTT. V is TRBV10-3 and J is TRBJ2-3, with 12 bases identical to TRBD2. With 0 bases clipped from V and 3 bases from J, the junction kept 7 bases outside the gene matches. This CDR3 region has 18 residues. Germline assignment: CDR1 ENHRY and CDR2 SYGVKD.

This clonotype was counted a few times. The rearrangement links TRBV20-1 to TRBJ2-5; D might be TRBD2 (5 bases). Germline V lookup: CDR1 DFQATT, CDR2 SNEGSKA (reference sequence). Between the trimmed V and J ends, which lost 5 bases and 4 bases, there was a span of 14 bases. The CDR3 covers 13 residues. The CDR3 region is CSAWELMGETQYF. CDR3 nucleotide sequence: TGCAGTGCTTGGGAGTTAATGGGAGAGACCCAGTACTTC.

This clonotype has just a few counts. The CDR3 DNA sequence: TGCAGTGCATATACAGGGGGCAATCAGCCCCAGCATTTT. This gives the protein CSAYTGGNQPQHF. This rearrangement joins TRBV20-1 to TRBJ1-5; TRBD1 matches at 7 bases. The CDR3 is 13 residues long. Germline V gene sequence: CDR1 DFQATT, CDR2 SNEGSKA (reference sequence). With 6 bases clipped from V and 2 bases from J, the junction kept 4 bases outside the gene matches.

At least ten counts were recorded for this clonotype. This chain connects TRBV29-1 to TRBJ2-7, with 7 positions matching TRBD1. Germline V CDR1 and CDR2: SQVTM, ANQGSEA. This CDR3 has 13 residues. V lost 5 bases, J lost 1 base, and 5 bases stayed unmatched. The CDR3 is CSVKETGSYEQYF. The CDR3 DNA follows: TGCAGCGTTAAGGAGACAGGGTCCTACGAGCAGTACTTC.

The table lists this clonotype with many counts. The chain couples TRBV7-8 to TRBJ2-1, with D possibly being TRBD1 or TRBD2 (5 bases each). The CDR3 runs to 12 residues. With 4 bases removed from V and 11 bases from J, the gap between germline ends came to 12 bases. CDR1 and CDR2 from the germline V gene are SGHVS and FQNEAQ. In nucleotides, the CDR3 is TGTGCCAGCAGCTATGGGACGGTACAGCAGTTCTTC. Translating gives CASSYGTVQQFF.

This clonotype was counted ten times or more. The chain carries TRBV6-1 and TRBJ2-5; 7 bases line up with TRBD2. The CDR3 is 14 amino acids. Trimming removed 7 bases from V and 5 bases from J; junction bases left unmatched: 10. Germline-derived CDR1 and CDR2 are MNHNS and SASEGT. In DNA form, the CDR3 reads TGTGCCAGCAAAAGTCTCGCGGGAGTGGAGACCCAGTACTTC. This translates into CASKSLAGVETQYF.

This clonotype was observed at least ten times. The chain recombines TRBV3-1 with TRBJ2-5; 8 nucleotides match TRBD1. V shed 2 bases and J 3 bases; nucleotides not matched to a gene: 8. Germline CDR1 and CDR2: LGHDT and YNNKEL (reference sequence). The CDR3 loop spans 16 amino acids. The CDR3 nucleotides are TGTGCCAGCAGCCAACGCCGACAGGGGCCGGAAGAGACCCAGTACTTC. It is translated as CASSQRRQGPEETQYF.

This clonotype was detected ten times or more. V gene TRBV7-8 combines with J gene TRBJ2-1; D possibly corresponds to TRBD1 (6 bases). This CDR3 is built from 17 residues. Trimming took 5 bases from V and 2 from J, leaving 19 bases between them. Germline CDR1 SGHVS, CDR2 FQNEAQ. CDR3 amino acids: CASSLRFRGWTYNEQFF. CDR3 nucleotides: TGTGCCAGCAGCCTTAGGTTTAGGGGGTGGACCTACAATGAGCAGTTCTTC. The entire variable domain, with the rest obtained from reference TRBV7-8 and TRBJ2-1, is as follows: GAGVSQSPRYKVAKRGQDVALRCDPISGHVSLFWYQQALGQGPEFLTYFQNEAQLDKSGLPSDRFFAERPEGSVSTLKIQRTQQEDSAVYLCASSLRFRGWTYNEQFFGPGTRLTVL.

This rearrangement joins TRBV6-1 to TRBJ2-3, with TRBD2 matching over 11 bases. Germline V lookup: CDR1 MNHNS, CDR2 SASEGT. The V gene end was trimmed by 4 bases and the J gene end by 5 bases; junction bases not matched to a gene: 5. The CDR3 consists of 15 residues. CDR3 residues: CASSAGTSGGDTQYF. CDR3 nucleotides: TGTGCCAGCAGTGCCGGGACTAGCGGTGGAGATACGCAGTATTTT.

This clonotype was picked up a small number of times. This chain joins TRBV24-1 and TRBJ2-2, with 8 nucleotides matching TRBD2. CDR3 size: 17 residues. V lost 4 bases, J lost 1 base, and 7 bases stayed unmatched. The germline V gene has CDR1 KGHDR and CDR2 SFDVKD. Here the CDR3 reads CATSDPPGTRNTGELFF. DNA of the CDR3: TGTGCCACCAGTGACCCGCCCGGGACTAGGAACACCGGGGAGCTGTTTTTT.

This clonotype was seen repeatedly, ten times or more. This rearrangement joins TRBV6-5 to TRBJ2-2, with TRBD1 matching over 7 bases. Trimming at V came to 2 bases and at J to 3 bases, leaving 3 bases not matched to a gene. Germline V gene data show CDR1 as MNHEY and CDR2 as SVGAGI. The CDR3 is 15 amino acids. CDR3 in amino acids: CASSYETGYTGELFF. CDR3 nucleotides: TGTGCCAGCAGTTACGAGACAGGGTACACCGGGGAGCTGTTTTTT.

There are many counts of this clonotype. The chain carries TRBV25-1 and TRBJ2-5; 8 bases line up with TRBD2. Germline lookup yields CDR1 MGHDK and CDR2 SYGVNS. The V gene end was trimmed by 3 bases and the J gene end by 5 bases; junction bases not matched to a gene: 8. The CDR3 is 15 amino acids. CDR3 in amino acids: CASSDASGRAETQYF. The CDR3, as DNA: TGTGCCAGCAGTGATGCGAGCGGGAGAGCGGAGACCCAGTACTTC.

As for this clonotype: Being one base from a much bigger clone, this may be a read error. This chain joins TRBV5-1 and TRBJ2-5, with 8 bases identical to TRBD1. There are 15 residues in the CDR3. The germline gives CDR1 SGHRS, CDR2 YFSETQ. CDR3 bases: TGCGCCGGCAGCTTGGTTCAGGGGGCAGGGGAGACCCAGTACTTC. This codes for CAGSLVQGAGETQYF.

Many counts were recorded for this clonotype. The chain's CDR3 is CASSQATGVAYEQYF. The CDR3 DNA reads TGTGCCAGCAGCCAAGCGACAGGGGTTGCCTACGAGCAGTACTTC. This chain connects TRBV3-1 to TRBJ2-7, with 8 bases aligning to TRBD1. CDR3 length: 15 residues. In germline, CDR1 is LGHDT, CDR2 YNNKEL (reference sequence). After removal of 1 base from V and 2 bases from J, the junction contained 4 bases not matched to a gene.

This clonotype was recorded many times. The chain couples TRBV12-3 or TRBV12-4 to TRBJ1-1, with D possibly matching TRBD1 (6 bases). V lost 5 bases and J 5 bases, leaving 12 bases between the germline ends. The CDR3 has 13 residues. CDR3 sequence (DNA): TGTGCCAGCAGTAGGGGGGAGCAGACTGAAGCTTTCTTT. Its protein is CASSRGEQTEAFF.

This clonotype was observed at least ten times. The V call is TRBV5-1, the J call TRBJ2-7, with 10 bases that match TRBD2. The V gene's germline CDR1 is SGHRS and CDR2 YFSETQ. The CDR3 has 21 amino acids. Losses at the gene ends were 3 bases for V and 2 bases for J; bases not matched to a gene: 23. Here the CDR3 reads CASSWDRPRTSGETHTYEQYF. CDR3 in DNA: TGCGCCAGCAGCTGGGACAGGCCCCGGACTAGCGGTGAGACCCATACCTACGAGCAGTACTTC. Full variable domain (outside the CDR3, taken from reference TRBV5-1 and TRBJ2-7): KAGVTQTPRYLIKTRGQQVTLSCSPISGHRSVSWYQQTPGQGLQFLFEYFSETQRNKGNFPGRFSGRQFSNSRSEMNVSTLELGDSALYLCASSWDRPRTSGETHTYEQYFGPGTRLTVT.

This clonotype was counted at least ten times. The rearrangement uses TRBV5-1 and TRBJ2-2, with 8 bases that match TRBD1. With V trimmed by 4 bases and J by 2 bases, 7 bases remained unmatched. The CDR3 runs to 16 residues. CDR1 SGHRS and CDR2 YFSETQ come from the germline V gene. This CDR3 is CASSPGQVVNTGELFF. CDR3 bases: TGCGCCAGCAGCCCGGGACAGGTCGTCAACACCGGGGAGCTGTTTTTT.

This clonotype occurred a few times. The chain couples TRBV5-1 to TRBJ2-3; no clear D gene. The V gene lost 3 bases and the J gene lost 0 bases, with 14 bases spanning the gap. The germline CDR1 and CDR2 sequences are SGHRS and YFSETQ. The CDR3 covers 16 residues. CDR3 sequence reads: CASSSPSFASTDTQYF. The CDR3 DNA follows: TGCGCCAGCAGCTCACCGTCATTTGCTAGCACAGATACGCAGTATTTT.

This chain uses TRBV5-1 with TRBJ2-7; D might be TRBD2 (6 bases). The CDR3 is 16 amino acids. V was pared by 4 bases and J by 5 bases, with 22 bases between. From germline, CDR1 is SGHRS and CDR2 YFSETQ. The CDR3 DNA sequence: TGCGCCAGCAGCCCGGGACTCCGGGACTCCCTCCACGAGCAGTACTTC. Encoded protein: CASSPGLRDSLHEQYF.

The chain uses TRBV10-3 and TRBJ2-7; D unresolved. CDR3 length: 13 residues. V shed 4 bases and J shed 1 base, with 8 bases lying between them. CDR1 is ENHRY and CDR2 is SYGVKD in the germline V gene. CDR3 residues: CAISVGPSYEQYF. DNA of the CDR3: TGTGCCATCAGTGTGGGCCCATCCTACGAGCAGTACTTC.

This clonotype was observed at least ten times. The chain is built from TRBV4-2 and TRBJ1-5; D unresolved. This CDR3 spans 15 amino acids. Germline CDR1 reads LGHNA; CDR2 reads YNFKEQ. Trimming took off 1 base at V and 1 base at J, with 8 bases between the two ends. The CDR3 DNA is TGTGCCAGCAGCCAAGCTGTGGGGAGCAATCAGCCCCAGCATTTT. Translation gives CASSQAVGSNQPQHF.